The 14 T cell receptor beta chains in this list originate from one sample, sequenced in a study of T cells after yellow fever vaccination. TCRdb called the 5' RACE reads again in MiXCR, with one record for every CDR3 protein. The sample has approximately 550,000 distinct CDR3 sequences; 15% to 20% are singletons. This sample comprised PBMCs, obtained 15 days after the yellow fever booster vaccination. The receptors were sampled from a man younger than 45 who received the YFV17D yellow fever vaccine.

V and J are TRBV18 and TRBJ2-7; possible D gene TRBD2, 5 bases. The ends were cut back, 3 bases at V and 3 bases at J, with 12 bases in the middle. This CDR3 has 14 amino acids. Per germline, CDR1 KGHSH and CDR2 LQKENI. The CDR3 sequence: CASSPVGDVYEQYF. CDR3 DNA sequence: TGTGCCAGCTCACCGGTCGGGGATGTCTACGAGCAGTACTTC.

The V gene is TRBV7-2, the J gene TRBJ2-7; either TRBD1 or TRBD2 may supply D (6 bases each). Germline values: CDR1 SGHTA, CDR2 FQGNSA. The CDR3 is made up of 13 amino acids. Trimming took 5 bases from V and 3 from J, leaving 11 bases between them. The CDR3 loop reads CASSEGGFYEQYF. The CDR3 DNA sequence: TGTGCCAGCAGCGAGGGGGGCTTCTACGAGCAGTACTTC.

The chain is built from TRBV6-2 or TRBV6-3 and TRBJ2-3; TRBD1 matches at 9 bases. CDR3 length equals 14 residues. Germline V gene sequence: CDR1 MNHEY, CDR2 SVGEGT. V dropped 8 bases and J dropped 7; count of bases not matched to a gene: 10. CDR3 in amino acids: CASGKTGGANTQYF. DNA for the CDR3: TGTGCCAGCGGTAAAACAGGGGGCGCGAATACGCAGTATTTT.

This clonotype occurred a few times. The CDR3 reads CASRGLMNTGELFF. For the CDR3, the DNA is TGTGCCAGCAGGGGGCTTATGAACACCGGGGAGCTGTTTTTT. The chain uses TRBV12-3 or TRBV12-4 and TRBJ2-2; perhaps TRBD1 as D (5 bases). This CDR3 is built from 14 residues. With 6 bases removed from V and 1 base from J, the gap between germline ends came to 9 bases.

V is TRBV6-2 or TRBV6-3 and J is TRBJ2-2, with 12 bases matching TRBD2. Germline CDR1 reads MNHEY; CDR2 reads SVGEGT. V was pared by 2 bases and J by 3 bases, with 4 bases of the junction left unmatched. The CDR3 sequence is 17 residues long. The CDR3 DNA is TGTGCCAGCAGTTACCGCCTAGCGGGAGGGTACACCGGGGAGCTGTTTTTT. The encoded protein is CASSYRLAGGYTGELFF.

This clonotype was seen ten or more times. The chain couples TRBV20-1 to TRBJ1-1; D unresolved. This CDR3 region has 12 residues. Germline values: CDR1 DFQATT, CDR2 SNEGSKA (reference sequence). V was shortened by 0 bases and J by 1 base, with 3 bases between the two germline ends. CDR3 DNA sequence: TGCAGTGCTAGAGATCCGAACACTGAAGCTTTCTTT. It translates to CSARDPNTEAFF.

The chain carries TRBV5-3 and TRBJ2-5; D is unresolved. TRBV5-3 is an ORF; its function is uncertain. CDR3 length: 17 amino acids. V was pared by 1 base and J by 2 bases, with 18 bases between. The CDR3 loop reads CARSLPLRWRTQETQYF. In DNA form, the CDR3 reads TGTGCCAGAAGCTTGCCTCTACGGTGGAGAACACAAGAGACCCAGTACTTC.

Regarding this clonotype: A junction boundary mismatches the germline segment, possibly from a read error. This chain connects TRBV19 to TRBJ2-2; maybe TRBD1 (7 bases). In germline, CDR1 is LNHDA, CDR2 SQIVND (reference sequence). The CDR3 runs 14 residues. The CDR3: CASSIKGAGGVLFF. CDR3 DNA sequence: TGTGCCAGTAGTATAAAGGGGGCCGGCGGGGTGCTGTTTTTT.

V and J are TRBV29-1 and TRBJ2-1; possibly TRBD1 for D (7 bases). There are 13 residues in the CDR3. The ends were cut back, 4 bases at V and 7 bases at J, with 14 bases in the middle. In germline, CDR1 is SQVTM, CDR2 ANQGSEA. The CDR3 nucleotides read TGCAGCGTTGCAGGGGGACTGAGGAATGAGCAGTTCTTC. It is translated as CSVAGGLRNEQFF.

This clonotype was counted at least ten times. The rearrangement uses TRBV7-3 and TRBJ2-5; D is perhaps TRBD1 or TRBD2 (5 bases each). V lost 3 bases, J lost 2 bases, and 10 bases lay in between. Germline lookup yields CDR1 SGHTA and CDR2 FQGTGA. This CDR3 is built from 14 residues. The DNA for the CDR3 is TGTGCCAGCAGCTTGGGGACGGGACAAGAGACCCAGTACTTC. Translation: CASSLGTGQETQYF.

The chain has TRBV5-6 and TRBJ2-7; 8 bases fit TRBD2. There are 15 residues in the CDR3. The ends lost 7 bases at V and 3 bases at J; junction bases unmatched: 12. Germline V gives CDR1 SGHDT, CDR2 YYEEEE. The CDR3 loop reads CASQNQAGGFYEQYF. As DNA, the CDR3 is TGTGCCAGCCAAAATCAGGCGGGAGGTTTCTACGAGCAGTACTTC.

CDR3 nucleotide sequence: TGTGCCAGCAAAGCCCCCGGAAACGAGCAGTACTTC. Protein sequence: CASKAPGNEQYF. This chain joins TRBV3-1 and TRBJ2-7; D is unresolved. CDR1 is LGHDT, CDR2 YNNKEL, per germline (reference sequence). V lost 7 bases and J 5 bases, leaving 12 bases between the germline ends. This CDR3 region has 12 residues.

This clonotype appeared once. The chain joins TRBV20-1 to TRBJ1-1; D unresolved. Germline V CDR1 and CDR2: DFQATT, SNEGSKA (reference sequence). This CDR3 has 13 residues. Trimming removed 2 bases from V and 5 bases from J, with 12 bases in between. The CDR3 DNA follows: TGCAGTGCTAGAAGGGTGGGAACGACTGAAGCTTTCTTT. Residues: CSARRVGTTEAFF.

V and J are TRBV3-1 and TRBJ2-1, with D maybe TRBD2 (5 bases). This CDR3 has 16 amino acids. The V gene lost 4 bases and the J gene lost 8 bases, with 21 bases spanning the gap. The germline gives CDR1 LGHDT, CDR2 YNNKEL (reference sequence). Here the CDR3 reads CASSRHEGREGYEQFF. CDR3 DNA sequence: TGTGCCAGCAGCCGTCATGAGGGTCGCGAAGGCTATGAGCAGTTCTTC.